Listed below are T cell receptor beta chains from one sample, sequenced in a study of shared T cell receptors in the human thymus. TCRdb's table, derived via immunoSEQ multiplex PCR, lists solely in-frame clones and lacks some. Of roughly 700,000 clones listed, around 87% are singletons. The same specimen was also included in a second study, on human thymus T cells.

Specimen: thymocytes. Receptors were obtained from a boy in the first two years of life with a congenital heart defect. The CDR3 runs from the conserved cysteine through the conserved F or W. The order of the fields is D gene, J gene, clone size, V gene, CDR3 DNA, CDR3 protein. The D gene is left open where the match is weak. Clone size is shown for a subset of rows, as once, few, many or a class of expanded clone.

NA,TRBJ2-3,NA,TRBV28,TGTGCCAGCAGTGCCCCCACCGAACTAGATACGCAGTATTTT,CASSAPTELDTQYF
NA,TRBJ2-5,NA,TRBV7-7,TGTGCCAGCAGCTTAAACTTAGTGGGCAGCCAGAAAGAGACCCAGTACTTC,CASSLNLVGSQKETQYF
NA,TRBJ2-1,NA,TRBV11-3,TGTGCCAGCAGCCCAACTAGCATGGTCTCCCATGAGCAGTTCTTC,CASSPTSMVSHEQFF
NA,TRBJ1-2,NA,TRBV28,TGTGCCAGCAGTTCTGCCGGAGTATCCAACTATGGCTACACCTTC,CASSSAGVSNYGYTF
TRBD1,TRBJ2-5,NA,TRBV19,TGTGCCAGTAGTATCGGGACAGGGAGGGAAGAGACCCAGTACTTC,CASSIGTGREETQYF
NA,TRBJ1-5,NA,TRBV6-5,TGTGCCAGCGCCAGGGGCGAGCAGCCCCAGCATTTT,CASARGEQPQHF
NA,TRBJ1-2,NA,TRBV6-5,TGTGCCAGCAGCGCGGGGGAGTCCTACTCCTACACCTTC,CASSAGESYSYTF
NA,TRBJ2-3,NA,TRBV9,TGTGCCAGCAGCCCTAGGGCGGGGCTCACAGATACGCAGTATTTT,CASSPRAGLTDTQYF
NA,TRBJ2-1,NA,TRBV11-2,TGTGCCAGCAGCCCCTTGGGCGGGGCCAACAATGAGCAGTTCTTC,CASSPLGGANNEQFF
NA,TRBJ1-3,NA,TRBV10-3,TGTGCCATCAGGAGCGGGACCTCTGGAAACACCATATATTTT,CAIRSGTSGNTIYF
NA,TRBJ1-4,NA,TRBV19,TGTGCCAGTATGGGGGCCTCGGGGGAAAAACTGTTTTTT,CASMGASGEKLFF
TRBD1,TRBJ1-4,NA,TRBV29-1,TGCAGCGGATGTTGGGACAGGTTTAATGAAAAACTGTTTTTT,CSGCWDRFNEKLFF
NA,TRBJ1-1,NA,TRBV10-1,TGCGCCAGCAGTGAGTCCCCGGGGGACACTGAAGCTTTCTTT,CASSESPGDTEAFF
TRBD1,TRBJ2-7,few,TRBV6-5,TGTGCCAGCAGGACAGGGGTAGTAGACGAGCAGTACTTC,CASRTGVVDEQYF
NA,TRBJ2-2,NA,TRBV30,TGTGCCTGGAGTGTACGCAGGGGCGCTTGGACCGGGGAGCTGTTTTTT,CAWSVRRGAWTGELFF
NA,TRBJ1-5,NA,TRBV27,TGTGCCAGCAGTTTACGGGGTGGCAATCAGCCCCAGCATTTT,CASSLRGGNQPQHF
NA,TRBJ2-6,NA,TRBV5-8,TGTGCCAGCAGCTTGGCCGCTGGGGCCAACGTCCTGACTTTC,CASSLAAGANVLTF
NA,TRBJ2-5,NA,TRBV2,TGTGCCAGCAGTCTCCTCGGGGGCCAAGAGACCCAGTACTTC,CASSLLGGQETQYF
NA,TRBJ1-2,NA,TRBV21-1,TGTGCCAGCAGCAAAGGTACAGGGAGGGAATTCTATGGCTACACCTTC,CASSKGTGREFYGYTF
NA,TRBJ2-7,NA,TRBV7-3,TGTGCCAGCAGCTTAAGATCCGTTTCCCGGGTCGCTTACGAGCAGTACTTC,CASSLRSVSRVAYEQYF
TRBD2,TRBJ2-3,NA,TRBV4-1,TGCGCCAGCAGCCAAGACCGGAACCTAGCGGGAGTAACAGATACGCAGTATTTT,CASSQDRNLAGVTDTQYF
TRBD2,TRBJ2-2,NA,TRBV6-5,TGTGCCAGCAGTCTCTTCACTAGCGGGACTGGGGAGCTGTTTTTT,CASSLFTSGTGELFF
NA,TRBJ2-5,NA,TRBV7-6,TGTGCCAGCAGCATGACAGACCAAGAGACCCAGTACTTC,CASSMTDQETQYF
NA,TRBJ2-1,few,TRBV9,TGTGCCAGCAGCGTAGGTATCAATGAGCAGTTCTTC,CASSVGINEQFF
NA,TRBJ2-7,NA,TRBV10-3,TGTGCCATCGGACTGACTAGTAGGGGCACCTACGAGCAGTACTTC,CAIGLTSRGTYEQYF
TRBD2,TRBJ2-7,NA,TRBV7-6,TGTGCCAGCAGCTTAGGTCGCAAGGGTTCAGCGGGACCCTCCTACGAGCAGTACTTC,CASSLGRKGSAGPSYEQYF